This entry concerns a single TCR beta chain. Its target is unknown. CDR1 is SGHVS, CDR2 FNYEAQ, per germline. With 2 bases removed from V and 1 base from J, the gap between germline ends came to 3 bases. The CDR3 covers 13 residues. This sample is drawn from a study of cytomegalovirus exposure and HLA in healthy donors. Study findings and constraints: A later examination showed that TCR association rates differed by HLA locus, with DRB1 most and HLA-C fewest. Reports indicated that the classifier achieved high specificity and sensitivity in diagnosing cytomegalovirus status.

With 60 Vbeta and 13 Jbeta primers, the PCR was carried out. TCRdb's table, derived via immunoSEQ multiplex PCR, lists solely in-frame clones and lacks some. The data show 90,000 to 150,000 clones, with 81% seen just once and more than 1.5% held by the top ten. The origin of this receptor is a man aged 40-49 years in good health and CMV-seronegative. The sequencing input was PBMCs. V is TRBV7-6 and J is TRBJ1-3, with D unresolved. CDR3 sequence: CASSLLSGNTIYF. In DNA form, the CDR3 reads TGTGCCAGCAGCTTATTATCTGGAAACACCATATATTTT.